Sequencing of this T cell receptor (beta chain) was carried out in a study of cytomegalovirus exposure and HLA in healthy donors. Study findings and constraints: Presence/absence analysis assumed near-uniform sequencing depth across donors.

PCR involved 60 Vbeta and 13 Jbeta primers. Data came from immunoSEQ multiplex PCR; TCRdb stores just in-frame clones and leaves some out. This sample has more than 85,000 clones; 75% to 85% occur once, and the top ten carry approximately 6.1%. Details on this clone: The antigen is undetermined.

The CDR3 runs 14 residues. Trimming left V 3 bases short and J 2 bases short, with 11 bases between. Looked up from germline, CDR1 is MDHEN and CDR2 is SYDVKM. Sequencing was done on a sample of PBMCs. This receptor was taken from a man between 18 and 29 years old in good health and CMV-seronegative. V gene TRBV28 combines with J gene TRBJ2-7; D may be TRBD1 (5 bases). The CDR3 nucleotides read TGTGCCAGCAGTTTTGGTCGACAGACCTACGAGCAGTACTTC. This codes for CASSFGRQTYEQYF.